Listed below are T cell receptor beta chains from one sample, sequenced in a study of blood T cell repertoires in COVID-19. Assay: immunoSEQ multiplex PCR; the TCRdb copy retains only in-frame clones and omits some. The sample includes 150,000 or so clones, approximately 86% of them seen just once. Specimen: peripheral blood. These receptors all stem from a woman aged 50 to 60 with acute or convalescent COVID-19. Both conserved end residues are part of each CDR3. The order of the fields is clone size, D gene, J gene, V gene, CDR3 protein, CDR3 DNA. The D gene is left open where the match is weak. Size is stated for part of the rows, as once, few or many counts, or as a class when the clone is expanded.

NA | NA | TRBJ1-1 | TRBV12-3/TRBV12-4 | CASSSYMNTEAFF | TGTGCCAGCAGTTCGTACATGAACACTGAAGCTTTCTTT
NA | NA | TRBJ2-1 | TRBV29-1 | CSVEQGRTTQFF | TGCAGCGTTGAACAGGGCCGCACGACTCAGTTCTTC
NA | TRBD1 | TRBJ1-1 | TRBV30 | CASQQGAWDTEAFF | TGTGCCTCCCAGCAGGGGGCATGGGACACTGAAGCTTTCTTT
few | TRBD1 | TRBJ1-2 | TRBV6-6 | CASNTGQSLYGYTF | TGTGCCAGCAACACGGGACAGAGTCTCTATGGCTACACCTTC
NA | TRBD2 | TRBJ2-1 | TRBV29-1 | CSAVPTSERNEQFF | TGCAGCGCCGTCCCCACTAGCGAACGCAATGAGCAGTTCTTC
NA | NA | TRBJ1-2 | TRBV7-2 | CASNLPGHLYGYTF | TGTGCCAGCAACCTACCGGGACACCTCTATGGCTACACCTTC
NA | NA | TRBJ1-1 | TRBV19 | CASSRRGGSEAFF | TGTGCCAGTAGTCGCCGGGGGGGGAGTGAAGCTTTCTTT
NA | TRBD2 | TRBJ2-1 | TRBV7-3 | CASSPALAGGPNEQFF | TGTGCCAGCAGCCCAGCACTAGCGGGGGGGCCCAATGAGCAGTTCTTC
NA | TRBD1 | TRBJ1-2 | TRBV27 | CASSPQGAGYGYTF | TGTGCCAGCAGTCCACAGGGGGCTGGGTATGGCTACACCTTC
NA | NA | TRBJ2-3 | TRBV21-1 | CASSNGGTSGRAGDTQYF | TGTGCCAGCAGCAATGGGGGGACTAGCGGGAGGGCGGGCGATACGCAGTATTTT
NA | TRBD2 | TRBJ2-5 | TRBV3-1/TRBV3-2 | CASSLGLAGGPEETQYF | TGTGCCAGCAGCCTGGGACTAGCGGGAGGGCCTGAAGAGACCCAGTACTTC
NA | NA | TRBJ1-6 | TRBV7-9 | CASSLGTWGSPLHF | TGTGCCAGCAGCTTAGGGACATGGGGATCACCCCTCCACTTT
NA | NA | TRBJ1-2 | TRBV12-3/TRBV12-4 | CASSYRQSHGYTF | TGTGCCAGCAGTTATCGACAGAGCCATGGCTACACCTTC
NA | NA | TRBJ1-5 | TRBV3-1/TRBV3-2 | CASSDGQEDQPQHF | TGTGCCAGCAGCGACGGTCAAGAGGATCAGCCCCAGCATTTT
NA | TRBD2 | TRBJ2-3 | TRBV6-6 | CTSGGGAGDTQYF | TGTACCTCGGGAGGGGGGGCAGGAGATACGCAGTATTTT
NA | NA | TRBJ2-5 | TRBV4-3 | CASSQQYGEEETQYF | TGCGCCAGCAGCCAACAATACGGGGAGGAAGAGACCCAGTACTTC
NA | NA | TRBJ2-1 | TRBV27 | CASSTRTVTPYNEQFF | TGTGCCAGCAGTACCAGGACAGTGACGCCCTACAATGAGCAGTTCTTC
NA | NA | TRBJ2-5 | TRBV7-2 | CASKTDIQETQYF | TGTGCCAGTAAAACAGACATTCAAGAGACCCAGTACTTC
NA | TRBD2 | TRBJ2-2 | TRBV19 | CASSKIRRTSGATGELFF | TGTGCCAGTAGCAAGATACGTAGGACTAGCGGTGCCACCGGGGAGCTGTTTTTT
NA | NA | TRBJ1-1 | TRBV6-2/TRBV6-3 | CASSYTRPGEADTEAFF | TGTGCCAGCAGTTACACCCGTCCCGGGGAGGCGGACACTGAAGCTTTCTTT
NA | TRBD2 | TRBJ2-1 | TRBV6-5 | CASSSQVSGAAHEQFF | TGTGCCAGCAGTTCTCAAGTGAGCGGGGCGGCCCATGAGCAGTTCTTC
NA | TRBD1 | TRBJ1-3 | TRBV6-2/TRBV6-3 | CASSRQGTSENTIYF | TGTGCCAGCAGTCGACAGGGAACCTCTGAAAACACCATATATTTT
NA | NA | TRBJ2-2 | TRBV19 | CASSIGGPGELFF | TGTGCCAGTAGTATCGGAGGTCCCGGGGAGCTGTTTTTT
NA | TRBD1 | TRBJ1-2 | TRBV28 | CASSPGTGRVHGYTF | TGTGCCAGCAGCCCCGGGACAGGGAGGGTCCATGGCTACACCTTC
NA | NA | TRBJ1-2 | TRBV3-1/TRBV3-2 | CASSPPPGRRANYGYTF | TGTGCCAGCAGCCCCCCCCCGGGGAGACGGGCTAACTATGGCTACACCTTC
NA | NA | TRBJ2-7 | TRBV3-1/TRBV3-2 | CASSSARTYEQYF | TGTGCCAGCAGCTCCGCCAGAACCTACGAGCAGTACTTC
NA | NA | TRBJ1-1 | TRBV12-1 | CASSSPDRGYAFF | TGTGCCAGCAGCTCACCCGACCGGGGGTACGCTTTCTTT
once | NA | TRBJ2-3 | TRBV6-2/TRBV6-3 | CASSYYKRSTDTQYF | TGTGCCAGCAGTTACTACAAACGTAGCACAGATACGCAGTATTTT
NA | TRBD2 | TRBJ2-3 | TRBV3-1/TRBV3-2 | CASSPEISGGTDTQYF | TGTGCCAGCAGCCCAGAGATTAGCGGGGGCACAGATACGCAGTATTTT
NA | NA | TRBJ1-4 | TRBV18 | CASSPVKGQGDEKLFF | TGTGCCAGCTCACCGGTAAAAGGGCAGGGTGATGAAAAACTGTTTTTT
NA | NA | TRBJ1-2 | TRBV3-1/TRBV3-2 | CASSQGIGEWGGYTF | TGTGCCAGCAGCCAAGGAATCGGGGAGTGGGGTGGCTACACCTTC
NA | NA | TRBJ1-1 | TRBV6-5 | CASSYARVNTEAFF | TGTGCCAGCAGTTACGCCAGGGTGAACACTGAAGCTTTCTTT
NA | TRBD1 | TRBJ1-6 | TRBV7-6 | CASSLAGQVNSPLHF | TGTGCCAGCAGCTTAGCCGGACAGGTTAATTCACCCCTCCACTTT
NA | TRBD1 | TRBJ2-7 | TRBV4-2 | CASSQEEGQPYEQYF | TGTGCCAGCAGCCAAGAAGAGGGACAGCCCTACGAGCAGTACTTC
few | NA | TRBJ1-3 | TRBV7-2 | CASSPTGTRSGNTIYF | TGTGCCAGCAGCCCTACCGGTACCCGCTCTGGAAACACCATATATTTT
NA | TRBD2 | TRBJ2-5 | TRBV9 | CASSSGLAGVETQYF | TGTGCCAGCAGCTCGGGACTAGCGGGAGTAGAGACCCAGTACTTC
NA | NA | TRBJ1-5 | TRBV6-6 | CASSPFVSYSNQPQHF | TGTGCCAGCAGTCCCTTTGTGAGTTATAGCAATCAGCCCCAGCATTTT
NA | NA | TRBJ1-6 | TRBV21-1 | CASSKGWTGGSPLHF | TGTGCCAGCAGCAAAGGCTGGACAGGGGGTTCACCCCTCCACTTT
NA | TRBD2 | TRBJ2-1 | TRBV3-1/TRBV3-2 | CASSDAAGEIYNEQFF | TGTGCCAGCAGCGATGCAGCGGGAGAGATCTACAATGAGCAGTTCTTC
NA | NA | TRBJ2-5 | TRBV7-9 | CASSFPGVETQYF | TGTGCCAGCAGCTTTCCAGGGGTGGAGACCCAGTACTTC
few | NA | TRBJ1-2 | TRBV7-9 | CASSLDGANYGYTF | TGTGCCAGCAGCTTAGACGGAGCTAACTATGGCTACACCTTC
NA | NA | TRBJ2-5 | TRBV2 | CASSDPRGPETQYF | TGTGCCAGCAGTGACCCAAGGGGTCCAGAGACCCAGTACTTC
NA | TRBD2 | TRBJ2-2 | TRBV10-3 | CAASGANTGELFF | TGTGCTGCTAGCGGGGCAAACACCGGGGAGCTGTTTTTT
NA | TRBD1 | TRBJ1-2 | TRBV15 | CATSRGDRGGTF | TGTGCCACCAGCAGAGGGGACAGGGGAGGCACCTTC